The sequence of this T cell receptor (beta chain) was determined in a study of control samples from healthy donors and cancer patients (dated by TCRdb to 2020 to 2021). Counted from cysteine to phenylalanine, this CDR3 has 14 amino acids. Kept here is only the CDR3 DNA, which spans 42 bases and is read in frame from base 1. Trimming removed 3 bases from V and 5 bases from J, leaving 11 bases between the germline ends. CDR1 and CDR2 are drawn from the germline V gene: MGHRA, YSYEKL. The method behind the library was the immunoSEQ multiplex PCR assay. Here the immuneACCESS table is served through TCRdb, limited to in-frame sequences with V and J called. Missing clones are a known gap in these copies; in checked studies unresolved V genes cover under half, and the rest lacks a known reason. The sample table records roughly 140,000 clones; roughly 92% of these occur just once. The top ten clonotypes cover around 2.5% of the sample.

Worth noting for this clone: This receptor's antigen is unknown. Per-base quality was not reported, and no clone a single base away is much larger than it.

The sequence was obtained from a man between 50 and 59 years old in good health. The source material was blood. The chain links TRBV4-1 with TRBJ2-1; D gene: possibly TRBD2, on 6 matching bases. The sequenced DNA is TGCGCCAGCAGCCACACCCCGGGGGACAATGAGCAGTTCTTC. It codes for CASSHTPGDNEQFF.